These 30 T cell receptor beta chains were sequenced from one sample in a study of regulatory T cells in long-lasting Graves disease. Arm-PCR with iRepertoire HTBI primers amplified the CDR3 regions for these TCR beta libraries. TCRdb itself ran the multiplex PCR reads through MiXCR, one entry per CDR3 protein. This table holds about 400,000 distinct CDR3 sequences, 15% to 20% found once. The time point here: newly diagnosed GD, antithyroid drugs for less than 3 months. PBMC RNA served as the TCR library source. A further study also used this sample, focusing on T cells in Graves' hyperthyroidism and ophthalmopathy.

Sequences were derived from peripheral blood mononuclear cells (PBMCs), sampled at new diagnosis, from a patient treated with antithyroid drugs. Receptors were obtained from a woman aged 18-35 years with Graves disease.

This clonotype was detected many times. This chain joins TRBV12-3 or TRBV12-4 and TRBJ2-7; D may match TRBD1 or TRBD2 (5 bases each). Between the trimmed V and J ends, which lost 3 bases and 4 bases, there was a span of 13 bases. The CDR3 sequence is 14 residues long. CDR3 DNA: TGTGCCAGCAGTTTTAAGAGGGGATCGTACGAGCAGTACTTC. As protein: CASSFKRGSYEQYF.

This clonotype has a handful of counts. The chain joins TRBV5-1 to TRBJ1-2, with 7 nucleotides matching TRBD1. After removal of 4 bases from V and 5 bases from J, the junction contained 8 bases not matched to a gene. Per germline, CDR1 SGHRS and CDR2 YFSETQ. The CDR3 covers 14 residues. This chain's CDR3 is CASSMGQTDYGYTF. In nucleotides, the CDR3 is TGCGCCAGCAGCATGGGACAGACTGATTATGGCTACACCTTC. Variable domain in full (rest from reference TRBV5-1 and TRBJ1-2): KAGVTQTPRYLIKTRGQQVTLSCSPISGHRSVSWYQQTPGQGLQFLFEYFSETQRNKGNFPGRFSGRQFSNSRSEMNVSTLELGDSALYLCASSMGQTDYGYTFGSGTRLTVV.

This clonotype has ten or more counts. The J gene is TRBJ2-3, the V gene TRBV20-1; D call uncertain. The CDR3 contains 15 residues. Germline V CDR1 and CDR2: DFQATT, SNEGSKA (reference sequence). Deletions cut 0 bases from V and 0 bases from J, with 10 bases between. The CDR3 loop reads CSARDQKESTDTQYF. The CDR3 region has the DNA TGCAGTGCTAGAGATCAGAAGGAGAGCACAGATACGCAGTATTTT.

This clonotype was recorded only once. Possible read error: a much larger clone is one base away. This sequence joins TRBV12-3 or TRBV12-4 and TRBJ2-6; TRBD2 aligns across 8 bases. The CDR3 runs 18 residues. The J segment lost 5 bases and the V segment lost 6 bases, leaving 15 bases of the junction unmatched. The CDR3 DNA reads as TGTGCCAGCAGCCTAACGGGGGGGTCAAATACTAGGGCCAACGTCCTGACTTTC. Protein: CASSLTGGSNTRANVLTF.

Of note for this clonotype: This may arise from a read error, as a much more abundant clone is one base away. J is TRBJ2-5 and V is TRBV9; 7 bases align to TRBD2. V shed 7 bases, J shed 0 bases, and the junction held 9 bases outside the gene matches. This CDR3 has 15 residues. Germline CDR1 reads SGDLS; CDR2 reads YYNGEE. The CDR3 loop reads CASGASGFYQETQYF. For the CDR3, the DNA is TGTGCCAGCGGCGCTAGCGGTTTCTACCAAGAGACCCAGTACTTC.

The genes are TRBV29-1 and TRBJ2-7; D is perhaps TRBD1 (6 bases). The V and J ends lost 3 bases and 5 bases respectively, with 14 bases between them. The CDR3 has 13 amino acids. Germline V gene sequence: CDR1 SQVTM, CDR2 ANQGSEA. The CDR3 loop reads CSVDSSRGNEQYF. In DNA form, the CDR3 reads TGCAGCGTTGACTCTTCCAGGGGTAACGAGCAGTACTTC.

Turning to this clonotype: With a much larger clone just one base away, this may be a read error. The chain combines TRBV20-1 with TRBJ2-2, with D unclear. This CDR3 is 14 amino acids long. Germline V gene lookup returns CDR1 DFQATT and CDR2 SNEGSKA (reference sequence). In DNA, the CDR3 is TGCAGAGCTAGAGAAGCAGGGAACACCGGGGAGCTGTTTTTT. Translation: CRAREAGNTGELFF.

This clonotype was seen repeatedly, ten times or more. J is TRBJ2-7 and V is TRBV7-2; D uncertain. Deletions cut 4 bases from V and 1 base from J, with 11 bases between. The length of the CDR3 is 14 residues. Looked up from germline, CDR1 is SGHTA and CDR2 is FQGNSA. This CDR3 reads CASSYYPGSYEQYF. CDR3 coding DNA: TGTGCCAGCAGCTATTATCCCGGATCCTACGAGCAGTACTTC.

This clonotype was observed at least ten times. The J gene is TRBJ1-4, the V gene TRBV6-1; TRBD1 agrees at 8 bases. With 6 bases clipped from V and 7 bases from J, the junction kept 7 bases outside the gene matches. Germline V gene sequence: CDR1 MNHNS, CDR2 SASEGT. The CDR3 is 14 amino acids. CDR3 DNA: TGTGCCAGCAGGAGCAGGGGGCTCGGTGAAAAACTGTTTTTT. Protein product: CASRSRGLGEKLFF.

This clonotype was observed at least ten times. The genes are TRBV30 and TRBJ1-5, with D possibly TRBD1 on 6 matching bases. CDR1 is GTSNPN and CDR2 is SVGIG in the germline V gene (reference sequence). The CDR3 is 14 amino acids. Trimming stripped 0 bases from V and 1 base from J, with 7 bases between. The CDR3 spells CAWSVGGSNQPQHF. CDR3 DNA: TGTGCCTGGAGTGTAGGGGGGAGCAATCAGCCCCAGCATTTT.

On this clonotype: A much larger clone lies one base from this, so it may be a read error. This chain uses TRBV14 with TRBJ2-1; 8 nucleotides agree with TRBD1. Germline-derived CDR1 and CDR2 are SGHDN and FVKESK. This CDR3 region has 16 residues. V shed 2 bases and J 8 bases; nucleotides not matched to a gene: 11. DNA of the CDR3: TGTGCCAGCAGCCAATTTGGGACAGGCCCATACGATGAGCAGTTCTTC. Residues: CASSQFGTGPYDEQFF.

This clonotype has at least ten counts. This chain joins TRBV11-2 and TRBJ2-3; 11 bases match TRBD2. V lost 6 bases to trimming and J lost 0 bases; unmatched junction nucleotides: 8. This CDR3 comprises 17 residues. The germline V gene has CDR1 SGHAT and CDR2 FQNNGV. CDR3 coding DNA: TGTGCCAGCAGTTCGACTAGCGGGGTAGAAAGCACAGATACGCAGTATTTT. Translation gives CASSSTSGVESTDTQYF.

This clonotype was detected a few times. V gene TRBV6-2 or TRBV6-3 combines with J gene TRBJ2-2; D gene ambiguous. Germline V gene sequence: CDR1 MNHEY, CDR2 SVGEGT. V was trimmed by 10 bases and J by 0 bases, leaving 18 bases between them. This CDR3 is built from 16 residues. The CDR3 sequence: CATHDFSGSNTGELFF. Written as DNA, the CDR3 is TGTGCCACCCATGATTTTTCAGGCTCGAACACCGGGGAGCTGTTTTTT.

This clonotype was seen ten or more times. This chain uses TRBV11-2 with TRBJ2-7; D not certain. The CDR3 has 15 amino acids. Germline CDR1 is SGHAT and CDR2 is FQNNGV. Trimming took 0 bases from V and 2 from J, leaving 11 bases between them. The CDR3 DNA reads TGTGCCAGCAGCTTAGACGCAGGTTCTCCCTACGAGCAGTACTTC. Encoded protein: CASSLDAGSPYEQYF.

A word on this clonotype: With a much larger clone just one base away, this may be a read error. No conserved phenylalanine or tryptophan is present at the end of the CDR3, so a read error is the likely explanation. The chain recombines TRBV24-1 with TRBJ2-1, with 8 bases matching TRBD2. Germline-derived CDR1 and CDR2 are KGHDR and SFDVKD. The CDR3 extends over 16 amino acids. The trim removed 5 bases at V and 4 bases at J, leaving 9 bases unmatched. The chain's CDR3 is CATSGPTSATYNEQFC. The CDR3 coding sequence is TGTGCCACCAGTGGCCCGACTAGCGCCACTTACAATGAGCAGTTCTGC.

This clonotype was observed at least ten times. The chain carries TRBV2 and TRBJ1-6; the D is unclear. Germline V lookup: CDR1 SNHLY, CDR2 FYNNEI. The CDR3 runs 13 residues. The V end was cut by 7 bases, the J end by 5 bases, with 9 bases between. In DNA form, the CDR3 reads TGTGCCAGCAAGACGGACCATAATTCACCCCTCCACTTT. Amino acid sequence: CASKTDHNSPLHF.

The V gene is TRBV6-1, the J gene TRBJ2-5; no clear D gene. Trimming took off 6 bases at V and 5 bases at J, with 13 bases between the two ends. Germline assignment: CDR1 MNHNS and CDR2 SASEGT. The CDR3 has 13 residues. In nucleotides, the CDR3 is TGTGCCAGCAGATTGACTTCCCCTGAGACCCAGTACTTC. It encodes CASRLTSPETQYF.

The rearrangement uses TRBV9 and TRBJ2-7, with D perhaps being TRBD1 or TRBD2 (5 bases each). Trimming left V 4 bases short and J 7 bases short, with 9 bases between. Germline V gene lookup returns CDR1 SGDLS and CDR2 YYNGEE. The CDR3 has 11 amino acids. The CDR3 loop is CASSTGREQYF. The CDR3 DNA reads as TGTGCCAGCAGCACGGGACGGGAGCAGTACTTC.

V is TRBV28 and J is TRBJ1-3; D is undetermined. The germline V gene encodes CDR1 MDHEN and CDR2 SYDVKM. V lost 4 bases and J lost 1, with 11 bases in between. CDR3 length equals 15 residues. The CDR3 spells CASSSSRRSGNTIYF. The CDR3 nucleotides are TGTGCCAGCAGTTCCTCACGACGGTCTGGAAACACCATATATTTT.

This clonotype has only a few counts. The V gene is TRBV5-8, the J gene TRBJ1-4, with D maybe TRBD1 (5 bases). There are 18 residues in the CDR3. CDR1 and CDR2 from the germline V gene are SGHTS and YDEGEE. V was pared by 0 bases and J by 3 bases, with 18 bases between. The CDR3 protein is CASSLGRVFGAANEKLFF. Written as DNA, the CDR3 is TGTGCCAGCAGCTTGGGCAGGGTGTTCGGGGCAGCTAATGAAAAACTGTTTTTT.

This clonotype appeared many times. The rearrangement uses TRBV20-1 and TRBJ1-5, with D maybe TRBD1 (6 bases). Trimming stripped 0 bases from V and 0 bases from J, with 12 bases between. Germline assignment: CDR1 DFQATT and CDR2 SNEGSKA (reference sequence). The CDR3 has 16 amino acids. The CDR3 here is CSARDQGSYSNQPQHF. The CDR3 DNA follows: TGCAGTGCTAGAGATCAGGGGAGCTATAGCAATCAGCCCCAGCATTTT.

This clonotype was counted many times. The chain employs TRBV7-3 and TRBJ2-3; TRBD2 is a possible D gene (6 bases). The V and J ends lost 5 bases and 4 bases respectively, with 10 bases between them. CDR3 size: 13 residues. CDR1 SGHTA and CDR2 FQGTGA come from the germline V gene. The CDR3 sequence is CASSARLADTQYF. In DNA form, the CDR3 reads TGTGCCAGCAGCGCTAGACTAGCAGATACGCAGTATTTT.

This clonotype was seen repeatedly, ten times or more. V usage is TRBV6-1 and J usage is TRBJ1-6, with D perhaps TRBD1 (5 bases). This CDR3 has 17 residues. Germline loops: CDR1 MNHNS, CDR2 SASEGT. With 2 bases removed from V and 7 bases from J, the gap between germline ends came to 18 bases. CDR3 sequence reads: CASSELGGALRNSPLHF. CDR3 sequence (DNA): TGTGCCAGCAGTGAACTTGGAGGGGCACTGAGGAATTCACCCCTCCACTTT.

This clonotype was picked up many times. This chain uses TRBV12-3 or TRBV12-4 with TRBJ1-5; the D is unclear. Trimming removed 5 bases at V and 4 bases at J, with 9 bases between. This CDR3 spans 13 amino acids. In nucleotides, the CDR3 is TGTGCCAGCAGTGACCTAGCGAATCAGCCCCAGCATTTT. Amino acid sequence: CASSDLANQPQHF.

This clonotype was counted a few times. The chain employs TRBV29-1 and TRBJ2-1; D is unresolved. V dropped 1 base and J dropped 10 bases, with 14 bases sitting between them. This CDR3 is 13 amino acids long. The germline V gene has CDR1 SQVTM and CDR2 ANQGSEA. Here the CDR3 reads CSVEADPDGEQFF. CDR3 sequence (DNA): TGCAGCGTTGAAGCCGACCCAGATGGCGAGCAGTTCTTC.

V and J are TRBV6-5 and TRBJ1-3; D gene uncertain. The ends were cut back, 2 bases at V and 0 bases at J, with 11 bases in the middle. The CDR3 runs 16 residues. Germline CDR1 is MNHEY and CDR2 is SVGAGI. CDR3 amino acids: CASSYLRPASGNTIYF. The CDR3 region has the DNA TGTGCCAGCAGTTACCTGAGGCCAGCCTCTGGAAACACCATATATTTT.

This clonotype was counted a few times. The chain links TRBV20-1 to TRBJ1-5; D might be TRBD1 (5 bases). V lost 4 bases and J 6 bases, leaving 16 bases between the germline ends. This CDR3 comprises 14 residues. Germline values: CDR1 DFQATT, CDR2 SNEGSKA (reference sequence). The CDR3 reads CSATRGLRGQPQHF. As DNA, the CDR3 is TGCAGTGCTACCCGGGGCCTCCGTGGTCAGCCCCAGCATTTT.

Regarding this clonotype: This sequence may be a read error, since a much larger clone differs from it by one base. The gene calls are TRBV2 and TRBJ1-2, with D tentatively TRBD1 (6 bases). The CDR3 covers 14 residues. Trimming left V 4 bases short and J 6 bases short, with 15 bases between. CDR1 and CDR2 (germline): SNHLY, FYNNEI. CDR3 region: CASSAAQGTDGYTF. The CDR3 DNA sequence: TGTGCCAGCAGTGCAGCACAGGGTACGGATGGCTACACCTTC.

This clonotype was recorded at least ten times. This sequence joins TRBV6-1 and TRBJ2-1; 9 bases align to TRBD2. The germline CDR1 and CDR2 sequences are MNHNS and SASEGT. The ends lost 1 base at V and 6 bases at J; junction bases unmatched: 4. The CDR3 length is 15 residues. For the CDR3, the DNA is TGTGCCAGCAGTGAAGAGACTAGCGGATTCAATGAGCAGTTCTTC. Protein: CASSEETSGFNEQFF.

This clonotype was observed many times. This rearrangement joins TRBV20-1 to TRBJ1-2, with D perhaps TRBD1 (5 bases). Germline CDR1 reads DFQATT; CDR2 reads SNEGSKA (reference sequence). V lost 3 bases and J lost 4, with 9 bases in between. There are 12 residues in the CDR3. CDR3 coding DNA: TGCAGTGCTAGTAGGGGCTCCTATGGCTACACCTTC. It specifies CSASRGSYGYTF.